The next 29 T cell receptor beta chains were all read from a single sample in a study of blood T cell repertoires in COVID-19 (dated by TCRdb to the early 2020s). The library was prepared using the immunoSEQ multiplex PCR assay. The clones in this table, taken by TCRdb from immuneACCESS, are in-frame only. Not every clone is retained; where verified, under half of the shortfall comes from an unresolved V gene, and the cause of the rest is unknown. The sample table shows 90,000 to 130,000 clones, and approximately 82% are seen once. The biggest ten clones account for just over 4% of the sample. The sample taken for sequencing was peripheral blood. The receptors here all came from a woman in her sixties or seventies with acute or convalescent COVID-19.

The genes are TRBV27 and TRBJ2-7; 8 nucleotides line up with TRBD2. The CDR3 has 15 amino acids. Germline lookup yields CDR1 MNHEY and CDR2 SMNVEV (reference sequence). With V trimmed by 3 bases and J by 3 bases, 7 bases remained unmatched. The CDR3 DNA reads TGTGCCAGCAGTTTTAACCCCGCGGGGGGCTACGAGCAGTACTTC. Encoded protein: CASSFNPAGGYEQYF.

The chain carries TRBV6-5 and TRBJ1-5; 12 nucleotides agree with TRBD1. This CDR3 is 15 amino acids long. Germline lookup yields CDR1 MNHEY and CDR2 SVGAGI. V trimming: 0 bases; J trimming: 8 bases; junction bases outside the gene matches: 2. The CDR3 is CASSYSGTGGEPQHF. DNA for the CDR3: TGTGCCAGCAGTTACTCCGGGACAGGGGGCGAGCCCCAGCATTTT.

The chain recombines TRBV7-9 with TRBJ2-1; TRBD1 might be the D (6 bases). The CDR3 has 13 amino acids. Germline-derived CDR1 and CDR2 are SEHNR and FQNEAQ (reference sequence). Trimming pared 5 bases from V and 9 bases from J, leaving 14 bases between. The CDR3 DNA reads TGTGCCAGCAGCGTGACAGGCCAAATTGAGCAGTTCTTC. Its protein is CASSVTGQIEQFF.

The CDR3 loop is CASRMGQKRNSPLHF. As DNA, the CDR3 is TGTGCCAGCAGAATGGGGCAGAAACGGAATTCACCCCTCCACTTT. J is TRBJ1-6 and V is TRBV28, with D perhaps TRBD1 (5 bases). Germline-derived CDR1 and CDR2 are MDHEN and SYDVKM. Deletions cut 6 bases from V and 7 bases from J, with 16 bases between. This CDR3 region has 15 residues.

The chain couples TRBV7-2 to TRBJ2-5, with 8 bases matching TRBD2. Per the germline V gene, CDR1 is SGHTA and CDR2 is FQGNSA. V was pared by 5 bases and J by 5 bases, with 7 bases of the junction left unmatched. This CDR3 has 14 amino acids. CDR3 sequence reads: CASSLGGAAETQYF. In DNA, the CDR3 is TGTGCCAGCAGCCTCGGGGGGGCCGCGGAGACCCAGTACTTC.

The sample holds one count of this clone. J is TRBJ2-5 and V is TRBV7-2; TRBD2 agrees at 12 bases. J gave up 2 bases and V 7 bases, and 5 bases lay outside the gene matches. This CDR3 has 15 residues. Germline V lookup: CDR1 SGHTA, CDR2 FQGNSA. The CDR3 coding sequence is TGTGCCAGCACACTAGGACTAGCGGGACAAGAGACCCAGTACTTC. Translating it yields CASTLGLAGQETQYF.

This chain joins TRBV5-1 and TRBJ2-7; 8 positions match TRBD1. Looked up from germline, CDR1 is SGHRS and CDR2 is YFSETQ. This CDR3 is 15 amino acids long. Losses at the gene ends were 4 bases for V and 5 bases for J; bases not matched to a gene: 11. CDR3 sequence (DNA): TGCGCCAGCAGCCCAGGACAGGGCGGCGGGCACGAGCAGTACTTC. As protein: CASSPGQGGGHEQYF.

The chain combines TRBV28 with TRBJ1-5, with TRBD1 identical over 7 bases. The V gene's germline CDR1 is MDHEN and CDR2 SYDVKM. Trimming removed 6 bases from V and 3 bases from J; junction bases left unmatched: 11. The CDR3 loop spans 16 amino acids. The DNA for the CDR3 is TGTGCCAGCAGCCTCCGATACAGGGGCAACAATCAGCCCCAGCATTTT. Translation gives CASSLRYRGNNQPQHF.

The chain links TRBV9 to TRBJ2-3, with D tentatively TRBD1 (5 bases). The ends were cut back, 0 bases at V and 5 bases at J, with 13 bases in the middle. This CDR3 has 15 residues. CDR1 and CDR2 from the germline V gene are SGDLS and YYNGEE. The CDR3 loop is CASSVGGLGIDTQYF. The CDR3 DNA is TGTGCCAGCAGCGTAGGGGGCCTAGGGATAGATACGCAGTATTTT.

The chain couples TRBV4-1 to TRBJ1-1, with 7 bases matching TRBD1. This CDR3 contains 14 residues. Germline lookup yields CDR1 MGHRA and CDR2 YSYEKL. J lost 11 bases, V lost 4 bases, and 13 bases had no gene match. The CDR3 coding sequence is TGCGCCAGCAGCCCCGGACAGGTAGTCTTTGGTGCTTTCTTT. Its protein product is CASSPGQVVFGAFF.

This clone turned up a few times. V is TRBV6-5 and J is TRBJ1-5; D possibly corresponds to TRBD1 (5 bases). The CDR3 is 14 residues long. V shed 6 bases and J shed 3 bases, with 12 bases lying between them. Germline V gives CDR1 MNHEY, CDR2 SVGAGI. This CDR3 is CASRPQGTNQPQHF. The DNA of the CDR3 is TGTGCCAGCAGGCCCCAGGGCACCAATCAGCCCCAGCATTTT.

CDR3 sequence reads: CASSLTFQETQYF. Written as DNA, the CDR3 is TGTGCCAGCAGCTTAACCTTTCAAGAGACCCAGTACTTC. The chain is built from TRBV7-3 and TRBJ2-5; D ambiguous. This CDR3 region has 13 residues. The V end lost 0 bases, the J end lost 2 bases, and 4 bases lay between the germline ends. Germline loops: CDR1 SGHTA, CDR2 FQGTGA.

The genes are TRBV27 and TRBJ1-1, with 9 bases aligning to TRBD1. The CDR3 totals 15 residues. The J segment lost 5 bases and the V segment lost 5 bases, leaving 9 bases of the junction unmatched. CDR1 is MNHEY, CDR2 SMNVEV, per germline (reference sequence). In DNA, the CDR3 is TGTGCCAGCAGTGTAGGGACAGGGAGGTGGACTGAAGCTTTCTTT. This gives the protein CASSVGTGRWTEAFF.

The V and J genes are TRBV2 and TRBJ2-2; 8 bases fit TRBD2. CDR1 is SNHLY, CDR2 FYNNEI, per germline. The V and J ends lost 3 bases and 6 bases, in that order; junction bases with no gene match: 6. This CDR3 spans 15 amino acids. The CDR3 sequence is CASSDGTRGPGELFF. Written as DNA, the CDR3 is TGTGCCAGCAGTGACGGGACTAGAGGGCCCGGGGAGCTGTTTTTT. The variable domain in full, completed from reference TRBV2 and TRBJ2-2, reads EPEVTQTPSHQVTQMGQEVILRCVPISNHLYFYWYRQILGQKVEFLVSFYNNEISEKSEIFDDQFSVERPDGSNFTLKIRSTKLEDSAMYFCASSDGTRGPGELFFGEGSRLTVL.

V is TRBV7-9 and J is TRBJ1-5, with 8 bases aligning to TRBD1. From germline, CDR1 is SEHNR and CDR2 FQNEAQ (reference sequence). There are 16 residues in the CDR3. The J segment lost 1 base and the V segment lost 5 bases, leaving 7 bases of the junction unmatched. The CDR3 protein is CASSPFGTGSNQPQHF. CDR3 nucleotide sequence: TGTGCCAGCAGCCCCTTCGGGACAGGCAGCAATCAGCCCCAGCATTTT.

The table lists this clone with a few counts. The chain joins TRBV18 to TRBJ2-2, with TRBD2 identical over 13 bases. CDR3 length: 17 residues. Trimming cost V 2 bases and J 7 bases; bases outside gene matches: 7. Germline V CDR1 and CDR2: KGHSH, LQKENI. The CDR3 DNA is TGTGCCAGCTCACCATGGACTAGCGGGGGAAGAGGCGGGGAGCTGTTTTTT. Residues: CASSPWTSGGRGGELFF.

As DNA, the CDR3 is TGTGCCAGCAGCCAAGGTCGGAGAATGAACACTGAAGCTTTCTTT. Encoded protein: CASSQGRRMNTEAFF. J is TRBJ1-1 and V is TRBV3-1 (or the pseudogene TRBV3-2), with D unresolved. The germline V gene has CDR1 LGHDT and CDR2 YNNKEL (reference sequence). This CDR3 spans 15 amino acids. The ends were cut back, 1 base at V and 0 bases at J, with 9 bases in the middle.

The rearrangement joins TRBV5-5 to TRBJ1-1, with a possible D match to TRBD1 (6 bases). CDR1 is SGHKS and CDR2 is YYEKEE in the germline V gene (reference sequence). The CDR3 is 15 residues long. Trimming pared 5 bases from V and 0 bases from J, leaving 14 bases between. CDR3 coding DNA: TGTGCCAGCAGTTCGAAGGGGGTCCTGAACACTGAAGCTTTCTTT. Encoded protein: CASSSKGVLNTEAFF. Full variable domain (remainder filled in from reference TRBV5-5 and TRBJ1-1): DAGVTQSPTHLIKTRGQQVTLRCSPISGHKSVSWYQQVLGQGPQFIFQYYEKEERGRGNFPDRFSARQFPNYSSELNVNALLLGDSALYLCASSSKGVLNTEAFFGQGTRLTVV.

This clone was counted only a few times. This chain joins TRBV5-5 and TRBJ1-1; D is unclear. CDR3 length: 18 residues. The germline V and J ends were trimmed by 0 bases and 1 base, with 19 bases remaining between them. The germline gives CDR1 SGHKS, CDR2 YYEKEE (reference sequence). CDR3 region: CASSLAPGGPLPNTEAFF. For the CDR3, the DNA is TGTGCCAGCAGCTTGGCACCGGGAGGGCCCCTCCCGAACACTGAAGCTTTCTTT.

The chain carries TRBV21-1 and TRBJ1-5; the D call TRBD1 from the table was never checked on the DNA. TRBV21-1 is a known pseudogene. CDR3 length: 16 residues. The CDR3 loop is CASSKEAYRAEQPQHF. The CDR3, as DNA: TGTGCCAGCAGCAAAGAGGCCTACAGGGCGGAGCAGCCCCAGCATTTT.

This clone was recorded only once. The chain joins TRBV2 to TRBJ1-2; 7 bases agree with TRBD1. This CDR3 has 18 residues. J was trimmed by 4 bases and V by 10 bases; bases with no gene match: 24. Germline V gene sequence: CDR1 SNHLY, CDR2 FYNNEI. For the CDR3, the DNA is TGTGCCATCCTAGAGTGGGTTTTGGACAGGCCTTTCAGCTATGGCTACACCTTC. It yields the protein CAILEWVLDRPFSYGYTF.

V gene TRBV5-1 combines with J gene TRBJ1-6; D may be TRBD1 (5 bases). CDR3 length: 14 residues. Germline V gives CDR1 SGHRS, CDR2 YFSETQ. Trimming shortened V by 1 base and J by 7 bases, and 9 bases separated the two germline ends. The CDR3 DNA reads TGCGCCAGCAGCTTGCAGGGCCCGAATTCACCCCTCCACTTT. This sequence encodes CASSLQGPNSPLHF.

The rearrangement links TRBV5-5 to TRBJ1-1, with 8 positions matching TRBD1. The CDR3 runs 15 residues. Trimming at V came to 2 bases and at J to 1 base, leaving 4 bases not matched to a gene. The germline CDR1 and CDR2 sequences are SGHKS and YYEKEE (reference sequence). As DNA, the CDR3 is TGTGCCAGCAGCTTCGACAGGGGTCAGAACACTGAAGCTTTCTTT. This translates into CASSFDRGQNTEAFF.

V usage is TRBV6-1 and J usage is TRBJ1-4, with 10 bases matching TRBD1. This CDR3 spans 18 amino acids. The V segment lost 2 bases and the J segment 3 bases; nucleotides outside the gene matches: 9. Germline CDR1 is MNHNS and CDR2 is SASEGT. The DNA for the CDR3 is TGTGCCAGCAGTGAAACCGGGACAGGGGAGGCGGCTAATGAAAAACTGTTTTTT. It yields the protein CASSETGTGEAANEKLFF.

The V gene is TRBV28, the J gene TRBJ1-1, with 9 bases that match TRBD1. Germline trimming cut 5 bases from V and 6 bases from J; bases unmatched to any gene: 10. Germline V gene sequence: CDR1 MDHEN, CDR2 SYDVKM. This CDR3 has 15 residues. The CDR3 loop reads CASSPRDRVKSEAFF. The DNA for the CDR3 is TGTGCCAGCAGTCCTAGGGACAGGGTGAAGTCTGAAGCTTTCTTT.

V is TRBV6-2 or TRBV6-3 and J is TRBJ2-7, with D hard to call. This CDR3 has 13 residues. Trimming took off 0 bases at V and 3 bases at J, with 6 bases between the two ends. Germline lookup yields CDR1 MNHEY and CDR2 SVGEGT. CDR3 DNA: TGTGCCAGCAGTTACTCGAGGAACTACGAGCAGTACGTC. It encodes CASSYSRNYEQYV.

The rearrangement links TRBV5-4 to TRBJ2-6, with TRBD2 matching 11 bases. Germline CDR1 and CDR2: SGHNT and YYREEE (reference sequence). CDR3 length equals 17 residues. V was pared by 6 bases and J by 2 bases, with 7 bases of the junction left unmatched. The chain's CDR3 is CASTPSGRNAGANVLTF. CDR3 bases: TGTGCCAGCACCCCTAGCGGGAGGAATGCTGGGGCCAACGTCCTGACTTTC.

The CDR3, as DNA: TGTGCCAGTCGGGACAGCACTAATGAAAAACTGTTTTTT. The encoded protein is CASRDSTNEKLFF. The V gene is TRBV19, the J gene TRBJ1-4; 7 positions agree with TRBD1. This CDR3 spans 13 amino acids. The V segment lost 8 bases and the J segment 2 bases; nucleotides outside the gene matches: 2. Germline loops: CDR1 LNHDA, CDR2 SQIVND (reference sequence).

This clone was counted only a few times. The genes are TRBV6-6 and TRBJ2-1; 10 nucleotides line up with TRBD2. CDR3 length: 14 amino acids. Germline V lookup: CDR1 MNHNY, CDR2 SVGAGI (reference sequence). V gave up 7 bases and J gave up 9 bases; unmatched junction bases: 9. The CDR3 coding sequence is TGTGCCAGCACCCCTAGCGGGAGTGTCAGTGAGCAGTTCTTC. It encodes CASTPSGSVSEQFF.